This TCR beta chain is drawn from a study of CD8 T cells in ankylosing spondylitis (dated by TCRdb to about 2017). With regard to the full study: T cell receptor beta repertoires were profiled in healthy donors and ankylosing spondylitis patients so that disease-linked TCR variants could be found. The whole study cohort included roughly 110 healthy donors and roughly 24 ankylosing spondylitis patients. Peripheral blood was sampled, and synovial fluid was also collected from ankylosing spondylitis patients. General findings and caveats noted by the study authors: Blood from ankylosing spondylitis patients appeared to be characterized by a TCR beta motif composed of eight highly homologous amino acid variants. The disease-linked clones were reported as significantly enriched in matched synovial fluid samples from ankylosing spondylitis patients. A CD8+ phenotype was shown by the disease-linked clones, which were found at relatively low frequencies in peripheral blood. Some TCR beta motif variants had previously been reported in synovial fluid and blood of reactive arthritis patients, which suggested common disease-initiation mechanisms.

This clonotype has ten or more counts. Its antigen remains unidentified. One base away there is no much larger clone; base qualities are not given. The run used an Illumina HiSeq 2500. Quantitative 5'-RACE with molecular barcodes was used to prepare TCR beta libraries. As for the original processing: A new computational method based on a probabilistic model of VDJ rearrangement was used to identify disease-linked TCR variants. TCRdb reworked the public reads: Q25 trimming with fastp, MiXCR clone assembly, productive beta chains retained. Under each unique CDR3 protein, matching rows form one entry showing the most common genes and DNA. These V and J calls rely on TCRdb rather than the paper's analysis. Counted in this sample were about 500,000 distinct CDR3 sequences; approximately 5% of them appeared once. The top ten clones comprise 3.5% of the sample. The V and J ends are trimmed by 2 bases and 4 bases, leaving 5 bases between them. The CDR3 spans 12 residues, from the cysteine through the phenylalanine. Of the read, only the CDR3 DNA is kept; its 36 bases are in frame from base 1. CDR1 SNHLY and CDR2 FYNNEI are derived from the germline V gene.

The chain is made from TRBV2 and TRBJ2-5; TRBD1 is a weak D gene call, 5 bases matching. Source material: blood, either unsorted or a sorted T cell fraction (not recorded which). This sequence was found in a male donor with ankylosing spondylitis. CDR3 protein: CASSEQGETQYF. In nucleotides, the sequence is TGTGCCAGCAGTGAACAGGGAGAGACCCAGTACTTC.